The entry below describes one TCR beta chain. For the second PCR, which ran for about 6 to 11 cycles, a sample-barcoded 5' primer and a J-beta primer mix were used. CDR3-containing paired-end reads numbering at least 2.5 million came from each sample. MiXCR was run by TCRdb on the 5' RACE reads, yielding one entry per CDR3 protein. This table holds roughly 900,000 distinct CDR3 sequences, under 50% found once. The sample comes from a study of blood T cells in healthy people across ages. The germline V and J ends were trimmed by 8 bases and 8 bases, with 7 bases remaining between them. CDR1 is MNHNS, CDR2 SASEGT, per germline. The CDR3 has 10 amino acids.

The receptor was isolated from a man aged 25 to 40 in good health. The genes are TRBV6-1 and TRBJ2-1; TRBD2 might be the D (6 bases). Material: blood. The CDR3 DNA sequence: TGTGCCAGCGGGGAGGATGAGCAGTTCTTC. Encoded protein: CASGEDEQFF.